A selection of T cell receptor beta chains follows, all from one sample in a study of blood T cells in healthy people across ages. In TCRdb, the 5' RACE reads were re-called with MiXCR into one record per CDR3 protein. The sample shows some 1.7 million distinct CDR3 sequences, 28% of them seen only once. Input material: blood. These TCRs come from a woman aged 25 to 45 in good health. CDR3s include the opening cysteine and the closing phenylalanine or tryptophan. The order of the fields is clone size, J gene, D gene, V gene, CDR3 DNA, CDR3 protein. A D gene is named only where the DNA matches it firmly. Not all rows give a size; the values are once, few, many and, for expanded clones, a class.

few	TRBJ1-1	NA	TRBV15	TGTGCCACCAGCGGCGAGTACCGGGGGGGAGCTTTCTTT	CATSGEYRGGAFF
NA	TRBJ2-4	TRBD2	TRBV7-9	TGTGCCAGCAGCCTGATACGCGGGGGAGCCAAAAACATTCAGTACTTC	CASSLIRGGAKNIQYF
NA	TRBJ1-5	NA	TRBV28	TGTGCCAGCTGGAACAGGGTGGACAATCAGCCCCAGCATTTT	CASWNRVDNQPQHF
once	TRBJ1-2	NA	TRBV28	TGTGCCAGCAGGACCCAGACGGTTTCCTGTGGCTACACCTTC	CASRTQTVSCGYTF
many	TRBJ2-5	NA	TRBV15	TGTGCCACCAGCAGAGAAGGGACCCAGTACTTC	CATSREGTQYF
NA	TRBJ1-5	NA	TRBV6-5	TGTGCCAGCAGTACAAGGGGACAGCCCCAGCATTTT	CASSTRGQPQHF
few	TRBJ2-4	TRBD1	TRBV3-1	TGTGCCAGCAGCTGCCGGGACAGGCAAGGGGAGCAGTACTTC	CASSCRDRQGEQYF
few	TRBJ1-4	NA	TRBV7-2	TGTGCCAGCAGCTTCATTCTGAATGAAAAACTGTTTTTT	CASSFILNEKLFF
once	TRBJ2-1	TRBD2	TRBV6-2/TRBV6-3	TGTGCCAGCAACGTGGGACTAGCATCCGGTGAGCAGTTCTTC	CASNVGLASGEQFF
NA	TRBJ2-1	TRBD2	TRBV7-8	TGTGCCAGCAGCTTTATTGGCCTAGCGGGAGGTGATGAGCAGTTCTTC	CASSFIGLAGGDEQFF
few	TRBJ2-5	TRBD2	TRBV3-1	TGTGCCAGCAGCCCCGATCCTAGCGGGAGGTCGAAGACCCAGTACTTC	CASSPDPSGRSKTQYF
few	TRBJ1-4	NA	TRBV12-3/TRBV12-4	TGTGCCAGCAGCCAGACCCGACAAGAAAAACTGTTTTTT	CASSQTRQEKLFF
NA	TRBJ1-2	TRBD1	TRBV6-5	TGTGCCACTGGACAGGGGGCTCACTATGGCTACACCTTC	CATGQGAHYGYTF
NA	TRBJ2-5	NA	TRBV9	TGTGCCAGCAGCAGAGACGGGACGAAGGGGGAGACCCAGTACTTC	CASSRDGTKGETQYF
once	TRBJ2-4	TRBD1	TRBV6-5	TGTGCCAGCAGTTACTCGAGACAGGGGCCCTACAATGAGCAGTACTTC	CASSYSRQGPYNEQYF
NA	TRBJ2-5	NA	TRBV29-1	TGCAGCGTTGAAGATCTTTCAATCCGGGTAGGGGGGGCGGAGACCCAGTACTTC	CSVEDLSIRVGGAETQYF
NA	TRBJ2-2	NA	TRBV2	TGTGCCAGCAGCAGAGCGGCTACCACCGGGGAGCTGTTTTTT	CASSRAATTGELFF
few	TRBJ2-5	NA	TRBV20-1	TGCAGTGCTAGTTCTTTACGGGGGACCCAGTACTTC	CSASSLRGTQYF
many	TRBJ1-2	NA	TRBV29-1	TGCAGCGTTGGGCAGGATGGCTACACCTTC	CSVGQDGYTF
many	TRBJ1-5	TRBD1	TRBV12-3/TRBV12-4	TGTGCCAGCAGCCCGACAGGGAATCAGCCCCAGCATTTT	CASSPTGNQPQHF
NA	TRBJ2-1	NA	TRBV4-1	TGCGCCAGCAGCCGGCCCCCAGGGACCCACCAGGCCCTTTCGCAGTTCTTC	CASSRPPGTHQALSQFF
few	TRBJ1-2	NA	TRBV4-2	TGTGCCAGCAGCCAAGACCGGGGTGGAGAGCAGCTAAGCTATGGCTACACCTTC	CASSQDRGGEQLSYGYTF
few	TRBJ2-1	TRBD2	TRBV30	TGTGCCTGGAGTGATCGGACTAGCAGCTACAATGAGCAGTTCTTC	CAWSDRTSSYNEQFF
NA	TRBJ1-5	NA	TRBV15	TGTGCCACCAGCGGATGGGATAGCAATCAGCCCCAGCATTTT	CATSGWDSNQPQHF
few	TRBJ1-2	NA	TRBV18	TGTGCCAGCTCCCCGGCATCAACAGGCTACACCTTC	CASSPASTGYTF
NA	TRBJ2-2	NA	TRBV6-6	TGTGCCAGCAGGGCCGGGATGAACACCGGGGAGCTGTTTTTT	CASRAGMNTGELFF
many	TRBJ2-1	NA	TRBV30	TGTGCCTGGATGGGGGGTCGCGCGAGGTCCTACAATGAGCAGTTCTTC	CAWMGGRARSYNEQFF
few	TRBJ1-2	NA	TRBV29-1	TGCAGCGTTGAAAGGGTGGGCTATGGCTACACCTTC	CSVERVGYGYTF
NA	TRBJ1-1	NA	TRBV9	TGTGCCAGCAGCCCCCAGGGGAGAGGTCTCACTGAAGCTTTCTTT	CASSPQGRGLTEAFF
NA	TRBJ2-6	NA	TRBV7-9	TGTGCCAACCCCGGGGACTTAGTATTCTCTGGGGCCAACGTCCTGACTTTC	CANPGDLVFSGANVLTF
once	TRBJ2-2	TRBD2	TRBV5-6	TGTGCCAGCAGCTTCTTTAGCGGGAGGAACACCGGGGAGCTGTTTTTT	CASSFFSGRNTGELFF
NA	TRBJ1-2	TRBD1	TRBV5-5	TGTGCCAGCAGCTTGGCCCCGACAGGGAGGGCTAACTATGGCTACACCTTC	CASSLAPTGRANYGYTF
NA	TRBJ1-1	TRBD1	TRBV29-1	TGCAGCGGAGGGGGGACAGGGGACGAAGGGTGGACTGAAGCTTTCTTT	CSGGGTGDEGWTEAFF
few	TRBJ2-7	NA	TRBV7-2	TGTGCCAGCAGCTGGGACTGGGGAACCTACGAGCAGTACTTC	CASSWDWGTYEQYF
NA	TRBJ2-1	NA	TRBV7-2	TGTGCCAGCAGCTCGACACTAGAAGGTGAGCAGTTCTTC	CASSSTLEGEQFF
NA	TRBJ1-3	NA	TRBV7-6	TGTGCCAGCAGCTCCCTGGACAGTTCTGGAAACACCATATATTTT	CASSSLDSSGNTIYF
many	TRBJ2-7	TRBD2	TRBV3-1	TGTGCCAGCAGCCAAGATCGGGGGACTAGCGGGCGTTACGAGCAGTACTTC	CASSQDRGTSGRYEQYF
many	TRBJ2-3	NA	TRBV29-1	TGCAGCGTTGAGCACAGTATCCCAGATACGCAGTATTTT	CSVEHSIPDTQYF
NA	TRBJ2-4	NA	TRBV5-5	TGTGCCAGCACACTTGACCAGAGAAAAAACATTCAGTACTTC	CASTLDQRKNIQYF
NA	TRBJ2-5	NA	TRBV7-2	TGTGCCAGTAGCCCGGGCCAGAGGAGAAACCCGTGGACCCAGTACTTC	CASSPGQRRNPWTQYF
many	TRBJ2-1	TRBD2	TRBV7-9	TGTGCCAGCAGCTTTGTTGCGGGGGGACTCATGAGCTCCTACAATGAGCAGTTCTTC	CASSFVAGGLMSSYNEQFF
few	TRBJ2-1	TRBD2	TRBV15	TGTGCCACCAGCAGAAGGACTAGCGGTACCTACAATGAGCAGTTCTTC	CATSRRTSGTYNEQFF
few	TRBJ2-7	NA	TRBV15	TGTGCCACCAGCAGCCGCCGGGACGGCCCTTACGAGCAGTACTTC	CATSSRRDGPYEQYF
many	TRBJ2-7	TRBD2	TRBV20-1	TGCAGTGCCCCCTCGGGACTAGCGGGGGCTGGGCAGTACTTC	CSAPSGLAGAGQYF
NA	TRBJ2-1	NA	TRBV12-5	TGTGCTAGTGGTTTGGCCAGACGCGGGAAAGACTACAATGAGCAGTTCTTC	CASGLARRGKDYNEQFF
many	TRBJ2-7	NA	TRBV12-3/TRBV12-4	TGTGCCAGCAGTTTTTCTCCAGGGGAATACGAGCAGTACTTC	CASSFSPGEYEQYF
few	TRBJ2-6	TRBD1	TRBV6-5	TGTGCCAGCAGGGCTGGGACAGTTGGGGCCAACGTCCTGACTTTC	CASRAGTVGANVLTF
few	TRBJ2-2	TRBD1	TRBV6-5	TGTGCCAGCAGAGACGACAGGGGAAGCGGGGAGCTGTTTTTT	CASRDDRGSGELFF
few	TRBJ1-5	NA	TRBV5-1	TGCGCCAGCAGCTTGATAGGGGGTAGCAATCAGCCCCAGCATTTT	CASSLIGGSNQPQHF
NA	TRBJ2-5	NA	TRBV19	TGTGCCAGTAGCCCTCTAGGGGGGAGTGGGACCCAGTACTTC	CASSPLGGSGTQYF
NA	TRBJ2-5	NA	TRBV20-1	TGCAGTGTTGAGCGGGCCCCACATCAGTACTTC	CSVERAPHQYF
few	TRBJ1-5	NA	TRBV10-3	TGTGCCATCAGCGGGACGCTGGATCAGCCCCAGCATTTT	CAISGTLDQPQHF
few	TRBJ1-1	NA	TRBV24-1	TGTGCCACTAAGGCAGGGTCGGACACTGAAGCTTTCTTT	CATKAGSDTEAFF
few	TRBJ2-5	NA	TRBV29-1	TGCAGCGTCTGTCGGAGGGGGAGGGAGACCCAGTACTTC	CSVCRRGRETQYF
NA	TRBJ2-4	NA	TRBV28	TGTGCCAGCAGGTCTCCGACCTTAGCCAAAAACATTCAGTACTTC	CASRSPTLAKNIQYF
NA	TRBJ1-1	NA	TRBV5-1	TGCGCCAGCAGACGGGAAATCATGAACACTGAAGCTTTCTTT	CASRREIMNTEAFF
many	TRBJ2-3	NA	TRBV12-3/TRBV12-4	TGTGCCAGCAGCTTAGTGTCACCAGATACGCAGTATTTT	CASSLVSPDTQYF
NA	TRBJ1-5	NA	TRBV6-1	TGTGCCAGCAGTGAATTTCCGGGGTTCAATCAGCCCCAGCATTTT	CASSEFPGFNQPQHF
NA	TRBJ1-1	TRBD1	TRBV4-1	TGCGCCAGCAGCCCGGGACAGGCCGATGGAGCTTTCTTT	CASSPGQADGAFF